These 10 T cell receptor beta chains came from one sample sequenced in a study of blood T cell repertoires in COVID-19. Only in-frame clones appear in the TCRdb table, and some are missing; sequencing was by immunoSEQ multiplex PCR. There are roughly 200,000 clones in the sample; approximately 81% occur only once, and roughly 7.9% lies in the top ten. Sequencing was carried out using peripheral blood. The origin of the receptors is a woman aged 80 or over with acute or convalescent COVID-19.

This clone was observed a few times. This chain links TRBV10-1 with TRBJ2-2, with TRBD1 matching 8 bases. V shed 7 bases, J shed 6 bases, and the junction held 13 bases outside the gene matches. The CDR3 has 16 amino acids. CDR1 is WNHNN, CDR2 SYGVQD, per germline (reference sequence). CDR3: CASKFGQGELAGELFF. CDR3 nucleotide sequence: TGCGCCAGCAAGTTTGGACAGGGAGAGTTGGCCGGGGAGCTGTTTTTT.

The CDR3 DNA sequence: TGTGCCAGCAGCCAAGATTTTAACAGGAACAATGAGCAGTTCTTC. Protein product: CASSQDFNRNNEQFF. The chain uses TRBV4-2 and TRBJ2-1; D perhaps matches TRBD1 (5 bases). CDR1 and CDR2 (germline): LGHNA, YNFKEQ. V lost 0 bases and J lost 5, with 11 bases in between. The CDR3 is made up of 15 amino acids.

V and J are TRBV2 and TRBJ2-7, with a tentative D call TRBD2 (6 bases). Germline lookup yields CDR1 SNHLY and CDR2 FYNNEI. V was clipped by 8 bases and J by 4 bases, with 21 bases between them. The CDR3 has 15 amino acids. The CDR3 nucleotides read TGTGCCAGCGGGGGAGGAGACAGTACAATTTACGAGCAGTACTTC. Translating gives CASGGGDSTIYEQYF.

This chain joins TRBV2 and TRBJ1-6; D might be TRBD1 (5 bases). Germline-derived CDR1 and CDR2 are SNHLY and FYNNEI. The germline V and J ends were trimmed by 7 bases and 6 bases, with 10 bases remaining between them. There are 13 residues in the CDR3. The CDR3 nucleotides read TGTGCCAGCAATACAGGCATTAATTCACCCCTCCACTTT. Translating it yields CASNTGINSPLHF.

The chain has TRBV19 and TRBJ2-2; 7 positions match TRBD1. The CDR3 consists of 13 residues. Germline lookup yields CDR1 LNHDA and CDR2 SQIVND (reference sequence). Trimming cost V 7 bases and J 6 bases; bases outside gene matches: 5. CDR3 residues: CASTNQGAGELFF. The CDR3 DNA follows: TGTGCCAGTACCAATCAGGGGGCCGGGGAGCTGTTTTTT.

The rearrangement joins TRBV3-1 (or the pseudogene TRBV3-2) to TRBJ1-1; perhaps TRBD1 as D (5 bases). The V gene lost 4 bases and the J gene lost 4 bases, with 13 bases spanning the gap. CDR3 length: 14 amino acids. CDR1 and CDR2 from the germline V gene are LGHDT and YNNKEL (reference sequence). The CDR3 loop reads CASSRRVEGTEAFF. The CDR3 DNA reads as TGTGCCAGCAGCCGCAGGGTGGAAGGCACTGAAGCTTTCTTT.

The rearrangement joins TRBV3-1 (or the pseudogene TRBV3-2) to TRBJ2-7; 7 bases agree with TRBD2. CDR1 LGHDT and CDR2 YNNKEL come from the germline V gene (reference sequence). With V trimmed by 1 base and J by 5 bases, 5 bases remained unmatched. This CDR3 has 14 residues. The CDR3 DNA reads TGTGCCAGCAGCCAAGGCGGGAGAGAAAACGAGCAGTACTTC. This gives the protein CASSQGGRENEQYF.

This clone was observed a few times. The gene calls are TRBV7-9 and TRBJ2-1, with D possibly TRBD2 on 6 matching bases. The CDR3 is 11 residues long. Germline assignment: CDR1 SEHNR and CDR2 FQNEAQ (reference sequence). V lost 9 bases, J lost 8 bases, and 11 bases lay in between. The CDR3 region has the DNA TGTGCCAGTCCCTGGGGGGATGAGCAGTTCTTC. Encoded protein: CASPWGDEQFF.

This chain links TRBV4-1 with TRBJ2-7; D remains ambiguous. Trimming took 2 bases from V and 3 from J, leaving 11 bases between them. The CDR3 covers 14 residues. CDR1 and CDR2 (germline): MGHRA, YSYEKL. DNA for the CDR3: TGCGCCAGCAGCCAAAAGCCCGACAACTACGAGCAGTACTTC. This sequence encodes CASSQKPDNYEQYF.

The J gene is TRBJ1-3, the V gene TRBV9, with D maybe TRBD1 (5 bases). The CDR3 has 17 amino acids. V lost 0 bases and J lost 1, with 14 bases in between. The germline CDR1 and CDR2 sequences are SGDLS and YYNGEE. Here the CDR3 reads CASSVADSQGSGNTIYF. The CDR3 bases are TGTGCCAGCAGCGTAGCCGACAGTCAAGGTTCTGGAAACACCATATATTTT.